Listed below are T cell receptor beta chains from one sample, sequenced in a study of T cell responses to AZD1222 COVID-19 vaccine. This table comes from immunoSEQ multiplex PCR, and its TCRdb copy is limited to in-frame clones, with some not included. Of about 130,000 clones in the sample, 80% to 90% were seen once. The sequenced sample was peripheral blood, obtained on day 0 of AZD1222 vaccination. All receptors come from an adult in good health. CDR3s include the opening cysteine and the closing phenylalanine or tryptophan. Each record gives: J gene, D gene, V gene, clone size, CDR3 protein, CDR3 DNA. The D gene is left open where the match is weak. The size entry is marked missing in some rows and otherwise reads once, few, many or a size class.

j_gene: TRBJ1-1; d_gene: TRBD1; v_gene: TRBV6-4; abundance: few; CDR3aa: CASSRTPDRGPFF; CDR3nt: TGTGCCAGCAGTCGCACTCCGGACAGGGGGCCTTTCTTT
j_gene: TRBJ1-2; d_gene: NA; v_gene: TRBV1; abundance: NA; CDR3aa: CTSSLQGLGYTF; CDR3nt: TGCACCAGCAGCCTACAGGGCCTGGGCTACACCTTC
j_gene: TRBJ1-2; d_gene: TRBD1; v_gene: TRBV4-2; abundance: NA; CDR3aa: CASSQERQGARGYTF; CDR3nt: TGTGCCAGCAGCCAAGAACGACAGGGGGCGAGAGGCTACACCTTC
j_gene: TRBJ1-2; d_gene: NA; v_gene: TRBV7-8; abundance: once; CDR3aa: CASSLAQGYGYTF; CDR3nt: TGTGCCAGCAGCTTAGCGCAAGGATATGGCTACACCTTC
j_gene: TRBJ2-3; d_gene: NA; v_gene: TRBV13; abundance: NA; CDR3aa: CASSLRGRSTDTQYF; CDR3nt: TGTGCCAGCAGCTTGAGGGGACGGAGCACAGATACGCAGTATTTT
j_gene: TRBJ2-2; d_gene: NA; v_gene: TRBV9; abundance: NA; CDR3aa: CASSVATGQLYGELFF; CDR3nt: TGTGCCAGCAGCGTAGCTACTGGACAGTTATACGGGGAGCTGTTTTTT
j_gene: TRBJ1-2; d_gene: TRBD1; v_gene: TRBV11-2; abundance: NA; CDR3aa: CASSLVFSGGYGYTF; CDR3nt: TGTGCCAGCAGCTTAGTTTTTTCAGGGGGCTATGGCTACACCTTC
j_gene: TRBJ2-2; d_gene: NA; v_gene: TRBV6-5; abundance: NA; CDR3aa: CASSYGTVRGTGELFF; CDR3nt: TGTGCCAGCAGTTACGGAACAGTTAGGGGCACCGGGGAGCTGTTTTTT
j_gene: TRBJ1-1; d_gene: TRBD1; v_gene: TRBV19; abundance: NA; CDR3aa: CASSIRTGGANTEAFF; CDR3nt: TGTGCCAGTAGTATCCGGACAGGGGGCGCGAACACTGAAGCTTTCTTT
j_gene: TRBJ2-3; d_gene: TRBD1; v_gene: TRBV19; abundance: NA; CDR3aa: CASTKGQGVAADTQYF; CDR3nt: TGTGCCAGTACCAAAGGACAGGGGGTTGCGGCAGATACGCAGTATTTT
j_gene: TRBJ2-7; d_gene: NA; v_gene: TRBV5-6; abundance: NA; CDR3aa: CASSLGLGGFSYEQYF; CDR3nt: TGTGCCAGCAGCTTAGGTTTGGGGGGCTTCTCCTACGAGCAGTACTTC
j_gene: TRBJ2-7; d_gene: NA; v_gene: TRBV11-3; abundance: NA; CDR3aa: CASSSGSAGEQYF; CDR3nt: TGTGCCAGCAGCTCGGGCTCCGCTGGCGAGCAGTACTTC
j_gene: TRBJ2-7; d_gene: NA; v_gene: TRBV5-5; abundance: NA; CDR3aa: CASSFTTGNYEQYF; CDR3nt: TGTGCCAGCAGCTTCACAACAGGGAATTACGAGCAGTACTTC
j_gene: TRBJ2-7; d_gene: NA; v_gene: TRBV18; abundance: NA; CDR3aa: CASSALTEEDSYEQYF; CDR3nt: TGTGCCAGCTCAGCTTTGACAGAGGAAGACTCCTACGAGCAGTACTTC
j_gene: TRBJ2-1; d_gene: TRBD2; v_gene: TRBV2; abundance: NA; CDR3aa: CASSDPGTSGTDNEQFF; CDR3nt: TGTGCCAGCAGTGACCCTGGGACTAGCGGGACCGACAATGAGCAGTTCTTC
j_gene: TRBJ1-4; d_gene: TRBD1; v_gene: TRBV7-2; abundance: NA; CDR3aa: CASSLTGGTYEKLFF; CDR3nt: TGTGCCAGCAGTCTCACAGGGGGAACGTATGAAAAACTGTTTTTT
j_gene: TRBJ2-7; d_gene: TRBD2; v_gene: TRBV15; abundance: NA; CDR3aa: CATSRDLEGGREQYF; CDR3nt: TGTGCCACCAGCAGAGATTTAGAGGGAGGGCGCGAGCAGTACTTC
j_gene: TRBJ1-1; d_gene: TRBD1; v_gene: TRBV9; abundance: NA; CDR3aa: CASSVYPTGGHTEAFF; CDR3nt: TGTGCCAGCAGCGTATACCCGACAGGGGGCCATACTGAAGCTTTCTTT